This passage covers 4 T cell receptor beta chains from one sample sequenced in a study of shared clonotypes between healthy human individuals. The repertoire was sequenced with immunoSEQ multiplex PCR; TCRdb's copy has only in-frame clones and lacks some. The sample shows some 2 million clones, roughly 94% of them seen only once. CD45RO-negative, CCR7-positively selected cells formed the naive CD8 fraction, excluding terminally differentiated effector memory CD45RA+ cells. The sequenced sample was naive CD8+ T cells sorted from blood. The source is a man aged 18 to 30 in good health.

Note on this clone: At the DNA level, this CDR3 is encoded by other sequences in the same sample as well. The V call is TRBV2, the J call TRBJ2-5, with D perhaps matching TRBD1 (5 bases). Germline V gene lookup returns CDR1 SNHLY and CDR2 FYNNEI. There are 13 residues in the CDR3. V was clipped by 3 bases and J by 2 bases, with 7 bases between them. The chain's CDR3 is CASSDQGQETQYF. The CDR3 region has the DNA TGTGCCAGCAGTGATCAGGGACAAGAGACCCAGTACTTC.

As to this clone: Other DNA sequences in this specimen translate into the identical CDR3. The V call is TRBV7-3, the J call TRBJ2-3; possibly TRBD2 for D (5 bases). Germline-derived CDR1 and CDR2 are SGHTA and FQGTGA. The ends were cut back, 0 bases at V and 4 bases at J, with 5 bases in the middle. The CDR3 runs 13 residues. For the CDR3, the DNA is TGTGCCAGCAGCTTAACGGGAGCAGATACGCAGTATTTT. It is translated as CASSLTGADTQYF.

The chain couples TRBV6-6 to TRBJ2-5, with D uncertain. This CDR3 has 14 residues. Germline lookup yields CDR1 MNHNY and CDR2 SVGAGI (reference sequence). V lost 0 bases, J lost 5 bases, and 10 bases lay in between. CDR3 coding DNA: TGTGCCAGCAGTTACTCCTACCAGGACGAGACCCAGTACTTC. As protein: CASSYSYQDETQYF.

Concerning this clone: Other DNA sequences within the sample encode an identical CDR3. CDR3 DNA sequence: TGCAGCGTTTTCCGAAGAAGCTCCTACGAGCAGTACTTC. This sequence encodes CSVFRRSSYEQYF. The V and J genes are TRBV29-1 and TRBJ2-7; D is undetermined. The CDR3 runs 13 residues. Per germline, CDR1 SQVTM and CDR2 ANQGSEA. Deletions cut 5 bases from V and 0 bases from J, with 11 bases between.